This T cell receptor (beta chain) comes out of a study of tumor-infiltrating lymphocytes in oesophageal squamous cell carcinoma. Each CDR3 protein is one row after TCRdb ran MiXCR on the PCR reads. Here the sample spans 15,000 to 18,000 distinct CDR3 sequences, around half being singletons. Germline lookup yields CDR1 MNHEY and CDR2 SMNVEV (reference sequence). This CDR3 is 14 amino acids long. Trimming shortened V by 3 bases and J by 12 bases, and 18 bases separated the two germline ends. This sequence was found in a female donor with esophageal squamous cell carcinoma. Sequenced sample: esophageal tumor tissue. The rearrangement joins TRBV27 to TRBJ2-1; D is unresolved. CDR3 protein: CASSLGRNTDTQFF. The CDR3 coding sequence is TGTGCCAGCAGTTTGGGCAGAAACACAGATACGCAGTTCTTC.